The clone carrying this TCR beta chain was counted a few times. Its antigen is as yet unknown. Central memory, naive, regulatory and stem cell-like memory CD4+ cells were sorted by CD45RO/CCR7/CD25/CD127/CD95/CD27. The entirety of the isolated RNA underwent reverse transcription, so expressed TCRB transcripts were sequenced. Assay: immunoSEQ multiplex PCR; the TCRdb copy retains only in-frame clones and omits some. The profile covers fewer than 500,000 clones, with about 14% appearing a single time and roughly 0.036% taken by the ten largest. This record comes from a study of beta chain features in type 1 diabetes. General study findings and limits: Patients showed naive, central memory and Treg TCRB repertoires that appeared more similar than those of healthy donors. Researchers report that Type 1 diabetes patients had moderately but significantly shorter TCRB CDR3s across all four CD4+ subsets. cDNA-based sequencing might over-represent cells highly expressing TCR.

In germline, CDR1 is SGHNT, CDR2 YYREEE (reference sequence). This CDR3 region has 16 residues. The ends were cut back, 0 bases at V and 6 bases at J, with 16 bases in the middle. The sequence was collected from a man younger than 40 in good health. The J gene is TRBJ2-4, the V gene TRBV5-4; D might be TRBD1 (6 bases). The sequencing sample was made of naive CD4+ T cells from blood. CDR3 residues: CASSLESLGAGNIQYF. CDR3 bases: TGTGCCAGCAGCTTGGAAAGTCTGGGGGCAGGAAACATTCAGTACTTC.